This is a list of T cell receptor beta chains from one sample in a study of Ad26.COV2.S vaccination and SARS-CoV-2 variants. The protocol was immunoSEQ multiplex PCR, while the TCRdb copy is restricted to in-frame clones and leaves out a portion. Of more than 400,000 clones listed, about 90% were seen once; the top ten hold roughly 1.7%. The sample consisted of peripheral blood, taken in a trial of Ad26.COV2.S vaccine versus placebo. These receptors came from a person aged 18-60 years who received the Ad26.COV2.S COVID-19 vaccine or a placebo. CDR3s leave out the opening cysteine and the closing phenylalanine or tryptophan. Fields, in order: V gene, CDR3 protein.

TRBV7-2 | ASSLVTGSNQPQH
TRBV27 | ASSFSGTQETQY
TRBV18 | ASSPPLRQVQY
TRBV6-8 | ASPISLLAGGPDTQY
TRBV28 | ASTSALGGLSNQPQH
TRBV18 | ASSLQGGETQY
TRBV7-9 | ASSDGMDETQY
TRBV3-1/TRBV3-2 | ASSQDVSGGDEQF
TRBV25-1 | ASSEYGLIGEQF
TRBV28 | ASSLGIGSTEAF
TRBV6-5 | ASSYSGTTTGELF
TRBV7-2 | ASSLREIQTTSTDTQY
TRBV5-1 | ASSRGPRGENEQF
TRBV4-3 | ASSHRQGAKNIQY
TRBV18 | ASSPPKGSSYNSPLH
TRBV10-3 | AIRGQGEGYT
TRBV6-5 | ASSLDSFRDGYT
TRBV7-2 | ASSPQRGRQF
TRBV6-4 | ASSEGAHQPQH
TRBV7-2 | ASSLWEGTGGNQPQH
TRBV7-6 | ASSLGGGPVNSPLH
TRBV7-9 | ASSLVTGAGNTIY
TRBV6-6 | ASSEGGAGSHEQY
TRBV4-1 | ASSRSLGAEAF
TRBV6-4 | ASSENRYTYNEQF
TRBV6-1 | ASSESGAFLTETQY
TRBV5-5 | ASSLAGTGINYGYT
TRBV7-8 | ASSVTTVNTEAF
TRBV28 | ASSARGPNTEAF
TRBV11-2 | ASSEGDKNTGELF
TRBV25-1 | ASSDGTGGEKLF
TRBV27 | ASKLAGGDTQY
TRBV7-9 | ASSTTGGAVSYNEQF
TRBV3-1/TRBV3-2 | ASGGGRVTDTQY
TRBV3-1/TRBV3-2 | ASRHLRGNSAQTYNEQF
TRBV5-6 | ASSFKGGFVTDTQY
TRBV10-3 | AISATGITEAF
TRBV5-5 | ASSFGQGGYEQY
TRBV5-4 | ASSTSLQAGQGETQY
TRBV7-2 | ASSELSLEGNTIY